The 31 T cell receptor beta chains given below trace back to one sample, sequenced in a study of blood T cell repertoires in COVID-19. This table comes from immunoSEQ multiplex PCR, and its TCRdb copy is limited to in-frame clones, with some not included. The sample shows 120,000 to 150,000 clones, 75% to 90% of them seen only once. Source material: peripheral blood. The receptors derive from a human donor in a cohort sampled during active COVID-19.

This chain connects TRBV7-6 to TRBJ2-1; TRBD1 aligns across 10 bases. Germline loops: CDR1 SGHVS, CDR2 FNYEAQ. CDR3 length equals 14 residues. Trimming removed 1 base from V and 8 bases from J; junction bases left unmatched: 2. In DNA form, the CDR3 reads TGTGCCAGCAGCTTAGGACAGGGGGCGGATGAGCAGTTCTTC. It specifies CASSLGQGADEQFF.

CDR3 sequence: CAWRKWTGHPATNEKLFF. CDR3 in DNA: TGTGCCTGGAGGAAGTGGACAGGACATCCAGCAACTAATGAAAAACTGTTTTTT. The genes are TRBV30 and TRBJ1-4, with TRBD1 matching 7 bases. CDR1 and CDR2 (germline): GTSNPN, SVGIG (reference sequence). J lost 0 bases, V lost 3 bases, and 13 bases had no gene match. This CDR3 has 18 amino acids.

The chain recombines TRBV7-2 with TRBJ1-3, with a weak D call TRBD1 (6 bases). Per germline, CDR1 SGHTA and CDR2 FQGNSA. The V end lost 6 bases, the J end lost 0 bases, and 12 bases lay between the germline ends. The CDR3 covers 15 residues. The CDR3 bases are TGTGCCAGCAGGGAAGCAGGGGCCTCTGGAAACACCATATATTTT. Residues: CASREAGASGNTIYF. Full variable domain (rest looked up from reference TRBV7-2 and TRBJ1-3): GAGVSQSPSNKVTEKGKDVELRCDPISGHTALYWYRQSLGQGLEFLIYFQGNSAPDKSGLPSDRFSAERTGGSVSTLTIQRTQQEDSAVYLCASREAGASGNTIYFGEGSWLTVV.

The V and J genes are TRBV28 and TRBJ1-2, with D perhaps TRBD1 (6 bases). Trimming pared 3 bases from V and 6 bases from J, leaving 8 bases between. This CDR3 contains 12 residues. The germline CDR1 and CDR2 sequences are MDHEN and SYDVKM. CDR3 sequence: CASSLGADGYTF. The CDR3 DNA reads as TGTGCCAGCAGTTTGGGGGCGGATGGCTACACCTTC.

The chain recombines TRBV4-2 with TRBJ2-5, with D perhaps TRBD1 (6 bases). CDR1 and CDR2 from the germline V gene are LGHNA and YNFKEQ. The CDR3 is 15 residues long. Trimming left V 0 bases short and J 3 bases short, with 11 bases between. The CDR3 DNA reads as TGTGCCAGCAGCCAAGACGGACAGCGAGAAGAGACCCAGTACTTC. Encoded protein: CASSQDGQREETQYF.

This chain uses TRBV4-2 with TRBJ2-1; TRBD2 matches 9 bases. Germline lookup yields CDR1 LGHNA and CDR2 YNFKEQ. CDR3 length: 16 amino acids. J gave up 6 bases and V 1 base, and 7 bases lay outside the gene matches. The CDR3 sequence is CASSQGAGGPLNEQFF. In DNA, the CDR3 is TGTGCCAGCAGCCAAGGCGCGGGAGGGCCTCTCAATGAGCAGTTCTTC.

The rearrangement joins TRBV3-1 (or the pseudogene TRBV3-2) to TRBJ2-3, with 7 bases aligning to TRBD1. The CDR3 is 17 amino acids. CDR1 and CDR2 from the germline V gene are LGHDT and YNNKEL (reference sequence). The trim removed 2 bases at V and 0 bases at J, leaving 8 bases unmatched. CDR3 in amino acids: CASSQMGQQISTDTQYF. CDR3 bases: TGTGCCAGCAGCCAAATGGGACAGCAAATTAGCACAGATACGCAGTATTTT.

The chain employs TRBV6-2 or TRBV6-3 and TRBJ1-1; 8 bases map to TRBD1. The CDR3 consists of 14 residues. V shed 2 bases, J shed 5 bases, and the junction held 4 bases outside the gene matches. The germline CDR1 and CDR2 sequences are MNHEY and SVGEGT. CDR3 loop: CASSYLTGGTEAFF. The CDR3, as DNA: TGTGCCAGCAGTTACCTCACAGGGGGAACTGAAGCTTTCTTT.

CDR3 in amino acids: CASSLIRLAGGDTQYF. The CDR3 DNA reads as TGTGCCAGCAGTTTAATACGGTTAGCGGGAGGGGATACGCAGTATTTT. The rearrangement uses TRBV27 and TRBJ2-3, with 11 bases lining up with TRBD2. V gave up 2 bases and J gave up 6 bases; unmatched junction bases: 7. The CDR3 covers 16 residues. Germline V gives CDR1 MNHEY, CDR2 SMNVEV (reference sequence).

This chain links TRBV7-9 with TRBJ1-1, with a weak D call TRBD1 (5 bases). V shed 3 bases and J shed 2 bases, with 19 bases lying between them. CDR1 is SEHNR, CDR2 FQNEAQ, per germline (reference sequence). This CDR3 comprises 17 residues. The CDR3 sequence: CASSFPRGERTNTEAFF. The DNA for the CDR3 is TGTGCCAGCAGCTTTCCCCGGGGGGAGAGAACTAACACTGAAGCTTTCTTT.

J is TRBJ2-7 and V is TRBV27; D perhaps matches TRBD2 (5 bases). V was clipped by 3 bases and J by 0 bases, with 9 bases between them. CDR3 length: 14 residues. Germline CDR1 is MNHEY and CDR2 is SMNVEV (reference sequence). This CDR3 reads CASSFSGISYEQYF. For the CDR3, the DNA is TGTGCCAGCAGTTTTTCCGGGATCTCCTACGAGCAGTACTTC.

The chain is built from TRBV6-1 and TRBJ2-1; 8 positions match TRBD1. Trimming cost V 2 bases and J 9 bases; bases outside gene matches: 6. Germline CDR1 is MNHNS and CDR2 is SASEGT. The CDR3 has 14 amino acids. The DNA for the CDR3 is TGTGCCAGCAGTGAAAGGCAGGGGGCTAGTGAGCAGTTCTTC. This encodes CASSERQGASEQFF.

J is TRBJ1-6 and V is TRBV18; the D gene is possibly TRBD1 (5 bases). This CDR3 has 17 residues. CDR1 is KGHSH and CDR2 is LQKENI in the germline V gene. V was cut by 3 bases and J by 10 bases, with 22 bases left in between. CDR3 sequence reads: CASSPLGQGSSRSPLHF. CDR3 DNA: TGTGCCAGCTCACCCCTAGGGCAGGGCTCTTCGAGGTCACCCCTCCACTTT.

For the CDR3, the DNA is TGTGCCAGTAGAGGCCCTGACACCGGCTACACCTTC. It encodes CASRGPDTGYTF. The chain links TRBV19 to TRBJ1-2, with no clear D. This CDR3 is 12 amino acids long. From germline, CDR1 is LNHDA and CDR2 SQIVND (reference sequence). Trimming stripped 6 bases from V and 8 bases from J, with 13 bases between.

The gene calls are TRBV9 and TRBJ2-2; D might be TRBD1 (6 bases). The V gene lost 4 bases and the J gene lost 4 bases, with 14 bases spanning the gap. The CDR3 is 15 residues long. CDR1 SGDLS and CDR2 YYNGEE come from the germline V gene. CDR3 in amino acids: CASSFRDISTGELFF. The CDR3 nucleotides read TGTGCCAGCAGCTTCCGGGACATCTCCACCGGGGAGCTGTTTTTT.

In its sample, this clone was seen a few times. The V call is TRBV6-5, the J call TRBJ1-3, with D possibly matching TRBD1 (6 bases). The CDR3 is 15 amino acids. Looked up from germline, CDR1 is MNHEY and CDR2 is SVGAGI. The V gene lost 7 bases and the J gene lost 4 bases, with 17 bases spanning the gap. The CDR3 reads CASTLNRVSGNTIYF. Written as DNA, the CDR3 is TGTGCCAGCACTCTTAACAGGGTATCCGGAAACACCATATATTTT.

CDR3 in DNA: TGCGCCAGCACCCGAGGGGGCCGGGACAGTCCTTGTGTC. Amino acids: CASTRGGRDSPCV. This sequence joins TRBV10-1 and TRBJ2-7; 7 bases line up with TRBD1. CDR1 WNHNN and CDR2 SYGVQD come from the germline V gene (reference sequence). This CDR3 region has 13 residues.

The sample holds one count of this clone. V gene TRBV6-5 combines with J gene TRBJ2-1; the match to TRBD2 covers 11 bases. Looked up from germline, CDR1 is MNHEY and CDR2 is SVGAGI. The CDR3 consists of 15 residues. V gave up 2 bases and J gave up 7 bases; unmatched junction bases: 4. The CDR3 spells CASSYIAGGRNEQFF. Written as DNA, the CDR3 is TGTGCCAGCAGTTACATAGCGGGGGGGCGGAATGAGCAGTTCTTC.

The rearrangement uses TRBV28 and TRBJ2-2, with 7 bases fitting TRBD1. CDR3 length equals 14 residues. Per the germline V gene, CDR1 is MDHEN and CDR2 is SYDVKM. V gave up 5 bases and J gave up 3 bases; unmatched junction bases: 3. This chain's CDR3 is CASSRDRDTGELFF. In DNA, the CDR3 is TGTGCCAGCAGTCGGGACAGAGACACCGGGGAGCTGTTTTTT.

This clone was picked up one time. The rearrangement joins TRBV21-1 to TRBJ2-1; TRBD1 is the table's D call, not checked against the DNA. TRBV21-1 is termed a pseudogene. The CDR3 is 10 residues long. CDR3 amino acids: CASSTSEQFF. CDR3 nucleotide sequence: TGTGCCAGCAGCACCAGTGAGCAGTTCTTC.

This chain connects TRBV30 to TRBJ1-3; possible D gene TRBD1, 5 bases. Germline CDR1 GTSNPN, CDR2 SVGIG (reference sequence). V was shortened by 3 bases and J by 9 bases, with 12 bases between the two germline ends. This CDR3 is 12 amino acids long. The CDR3 loop reads CAWSPGGGTIYF. Here the CDR3 DNA reads TGTGCCTGGAGCCCCGGGGGGGGCACCATATATTTT.

This clone was recorded only once. The gene calls are TRBV5-4 and TRBJ2-5; TRBD1 agrees at 7 bases. The CDR3 totals 15 residues. CDR1 SGHNT and CDR2 YYREEE come from the germline V gene (reference sequence). V gave up 4 bases and J gave up 4 bases; unmatched junction bases: 10. CDR3 DNA sequence: TGTGCCAGCAGCGCCAACAGGGGATTAGGAGAGACCCAGTACTTC. Protein sequence: CASSANRGLGETQYF.

The chain carries TRBV6-1 and TRBJ2-6; the D gene is possibly TRBD2 (6 bases). This CDR3 has 17 residues. CDR1 is MNHNS and CDR2 is SASEGT in the germline V gene. The ends were cut back, 0 bases at V and 1 base at J, with 10 bases in the middle. CDR3 sequence: CASSEALAGSGANVLTF. The DNA for the CDR3 is TGTGCCAGCAGTGAAGCGTTGGCGGGGTCTGGGGCCAACGTCCTGACTTTC.

V usage is TRBV7-6 and J usage is TRBJ2-3; D might be TRBD1 (6 bases). With 3 bases removed from V and 1 base from J, the gap between germline ends came to 14 bases. The length of the CDR3 is 16 residues. Germline CDR1 is SGHVS and CDR2 is FNYEAQ. For the CDR3, the DNA is TGTGCCAGCAGCTTTTCGGCAGGGGTCCGCACAGATACGCAGTATTTT. This gives the protein CASSFSAGVRTDTQYF.

This chain links TRBV6-5 with TRBJ1-5; D not certain. The V end lost 8 bases, the J end lost 4 bases, and 18 bases lay between the germline ends. The CDR3 extends over 15 amino acids. Germline V gives CDR1 MNHEY, CDR2 SVGAGI. This chain's CDR3 is CASYSRGLRNQPQHF. CDR3 DNA sequence: TGTGCCAGCTATTCACGTGGGCTTCGGAATCAGCCCCAGCATTTT.

The chain is built from TRBV5-1 and TRBJ2-7, with TRBD2 identical over 16 bases. The CDR3 contains 17 residues. The J segment lost 2 bases and the V segment lost 4 bases, leaving 6 bases of the junction unmatched. Germline assignment: CDR1 SGHRS and CDR2 YFSETQ. CDR3 sequence (DNA): TGCGCCAGCAGCCCGGGACTAGCGGGGGGGGGAACCTACGAGCAGTACTTC. It specifies CASSPGLAGGGTYEQYF.

J is TRBJ1-6 and V is TRBV19; 8 nucleotides align to TRBD1. V lost 4 bases and J lost 7; bases outside the gene matches: 9. CDR1 is LNHDA, CDR2 SQIVND, per germline (reference sequence). The CDR3 runs 16 residues. CDR3 sequence: CASSSSRDRINSPLHF. Here the CDR3 DNA reads TGTGCCAGTAGTAGCTCGCGGGACAGGATAAATTCACCCCTCCACTTT.

The rearrangement links TRBV6-4 to TRBJ1-2, with TRBD1 matching over 8 bases. The CDR3 is made up of 14 amino acids. Germline loops: CDR1 MRHNA, CDR2 SNTAGT. Losses at the gene ends were 4 bases for V and 7 bases for J; bases not matched to a gene: 8. Here the CDR3 reads CASSADRESGGYTF. The CDR3 bases are TGTGCCAGCAGTGCGGACAGGGAATCGGGTGGCTACACCTTC.

The J gene is TRBJ2-5, the V gene TRBV9, with D maybe TRBD1 (6 bases). Per the germline V gene, CDR1 is SGDLS and CDR2 is YYNGEE. Trimming shortened V by 0 bases and J by 4 bases, and 16 bases separated the two germline ends. The CDR3 totals 16 residues. The CDR3 loop is CASSVASLAQGETQYF. Here the CDR3 DNA reads TGTGCCAGCAGCGTAGCATCGCTCGCACAGGGAGAGACCCAGTACTTC.

The chain is built from TRBV11-3 and TRBJ2-1; TRBD2 matches 16 bases. This CDR3 region has 15 residues. CDR1 is SGHNT and CDR2 is YENEEA in the germline V gene. V dropped 5 bases and J dropped 8; count of bases not matched to a gene: 3. CDR3 nucleotides: TGTGCCAGCAGCCCTGGGACTAGCGGGAGGGATGAGCAGTTCTTC. It codes for CASSPGTSGRDEQFF.

To note about this clone: This CDR3 is also generated by other DNA sequences in the sample. The V and J genes are TRBV5-1 and TRBJ2-2; D may be TRBD2 (6 bases). The CDR3 is made up of 15 amino acids. Germline assignment: CDR1 SGHRS and CDR2 YFSETQ. Trimming removed 0 bases at V and 0 bases at J, with 6 bases between. This chain's CDR3 is CASSLGGANTGELFF. The CDR3 region has the DNA TGCGCCAGCAGCTTGGGGGGGGCGAACACCGGGGAGCTGTTTTTT.